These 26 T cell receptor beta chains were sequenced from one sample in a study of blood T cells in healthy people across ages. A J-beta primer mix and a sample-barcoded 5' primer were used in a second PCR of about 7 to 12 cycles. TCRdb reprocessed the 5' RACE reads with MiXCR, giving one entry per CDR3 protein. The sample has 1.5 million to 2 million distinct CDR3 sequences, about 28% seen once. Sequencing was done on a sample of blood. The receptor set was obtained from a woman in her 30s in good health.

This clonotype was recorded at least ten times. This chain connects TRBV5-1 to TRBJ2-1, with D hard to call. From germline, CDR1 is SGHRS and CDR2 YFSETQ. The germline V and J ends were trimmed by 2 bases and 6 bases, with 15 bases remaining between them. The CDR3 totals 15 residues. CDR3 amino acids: CASSLVQTGANEQFF. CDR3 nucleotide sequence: TGCGCCAGCAGCTTAGTACAAACCGGAGCCAATGAGCAGTTCTTC.

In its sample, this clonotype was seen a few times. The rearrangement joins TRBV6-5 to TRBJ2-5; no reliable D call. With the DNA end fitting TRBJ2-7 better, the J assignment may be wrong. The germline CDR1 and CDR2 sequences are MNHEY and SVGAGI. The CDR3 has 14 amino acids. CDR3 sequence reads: CASSYSVGPSEQYF. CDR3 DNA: TGTGCCAGCAGTTACTCCGTTGGACCCAGCGAGCAGTACTTC.

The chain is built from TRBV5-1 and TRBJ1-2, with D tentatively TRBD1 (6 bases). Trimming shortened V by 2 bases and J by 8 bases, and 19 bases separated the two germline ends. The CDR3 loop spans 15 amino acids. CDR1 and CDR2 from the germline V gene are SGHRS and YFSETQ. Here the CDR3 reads CASSFRGGIGYGYTF. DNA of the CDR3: TGCGCCAGCAGCTTTCGAGGGGGGATCGGCTACGGCTACACCTTC.

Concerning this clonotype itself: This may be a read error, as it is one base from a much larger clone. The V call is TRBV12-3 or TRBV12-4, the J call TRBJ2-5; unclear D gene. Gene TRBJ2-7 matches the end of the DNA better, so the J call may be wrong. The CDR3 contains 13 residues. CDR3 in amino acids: CASSLNHPVEQYF. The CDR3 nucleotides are TGTGCCAGCAGTTTAAACCACCCAGTCGAGCAGTACTTC.

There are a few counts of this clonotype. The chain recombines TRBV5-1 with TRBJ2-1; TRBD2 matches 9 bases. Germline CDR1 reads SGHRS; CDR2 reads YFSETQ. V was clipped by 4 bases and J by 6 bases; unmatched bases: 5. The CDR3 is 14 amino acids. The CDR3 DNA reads TGCGCCAGCAGCACCCAGACTAGCGGCAATGAGCAGTTCTTC. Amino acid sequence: CASSTQTSGNEQFF.

CDR3 DNA sequence: TGTGCCAGCAGTCAACCGGGACTAGCCCACAATGAGCAGTTCTTC. The encoded protein is CASSQPGLAHNEQFF. V is TRBV6-6 and J is TRBJ2-1; TRBD2 matches 9 bases. This CDR3 region has 15 residues. J gave up 5 bases and V 5 bases, and 7 bases lay outside the gene matches. Germline assignment: CDR1 MNHNY and CDR2 SVGAGI (reference sequence).

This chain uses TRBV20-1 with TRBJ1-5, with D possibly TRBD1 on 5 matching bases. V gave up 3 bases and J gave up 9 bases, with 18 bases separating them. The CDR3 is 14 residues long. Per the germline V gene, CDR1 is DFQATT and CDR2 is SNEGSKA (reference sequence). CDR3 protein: CSAREPGPGPPQHF. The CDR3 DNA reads TGCAGTGCTAGGGAACCGGGACCCGGGCCGCCCCAGCATTTT.

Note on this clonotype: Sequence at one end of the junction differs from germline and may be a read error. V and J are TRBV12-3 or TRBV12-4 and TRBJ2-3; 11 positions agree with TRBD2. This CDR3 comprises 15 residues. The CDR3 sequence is CASSRLAGSTDAQYF. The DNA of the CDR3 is TGTGCCAGCAGTCGACTAGCGGGGAGCACAGATGCGCAGTATTTT.

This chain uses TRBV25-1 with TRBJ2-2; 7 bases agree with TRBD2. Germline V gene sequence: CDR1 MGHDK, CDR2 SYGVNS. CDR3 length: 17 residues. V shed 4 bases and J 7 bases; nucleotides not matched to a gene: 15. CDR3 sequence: CASSVWVSGEDGGELFF. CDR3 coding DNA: TGTGCCAGCAGTGTCTGGGTGAGCGGGGAGGACGGCGGGGAGCTGTTTTTT.

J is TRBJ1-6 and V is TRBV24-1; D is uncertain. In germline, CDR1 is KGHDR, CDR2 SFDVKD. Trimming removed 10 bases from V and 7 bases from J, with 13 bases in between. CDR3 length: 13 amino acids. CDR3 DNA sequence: TGTGCCACGAGGGAAGGGTCCAATTCACCCCTCCACTTT. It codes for CATREGSNSPLHF.

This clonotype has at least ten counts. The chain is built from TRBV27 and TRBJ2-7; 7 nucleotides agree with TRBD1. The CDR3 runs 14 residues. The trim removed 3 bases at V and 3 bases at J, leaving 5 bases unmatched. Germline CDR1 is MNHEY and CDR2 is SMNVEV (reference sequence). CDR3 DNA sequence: TGTGCCAGCAGTTTCAATTGGGACAGCTACGAGCAGTACTTC. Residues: CASSFNWDSYEQYF.

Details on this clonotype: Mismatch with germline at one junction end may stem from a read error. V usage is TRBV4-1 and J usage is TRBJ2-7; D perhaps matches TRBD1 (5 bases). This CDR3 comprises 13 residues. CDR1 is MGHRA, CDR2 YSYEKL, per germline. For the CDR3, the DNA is TGCGCCAGCAGCCCGCAGGGCTCCTTCGAGCAGTACTTC. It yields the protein CASSPQGSFEQYF.

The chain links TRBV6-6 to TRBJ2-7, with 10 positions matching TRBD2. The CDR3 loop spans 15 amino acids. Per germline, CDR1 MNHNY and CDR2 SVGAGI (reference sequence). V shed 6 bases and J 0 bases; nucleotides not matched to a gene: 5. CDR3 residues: CASRVRLAGSYEQYF. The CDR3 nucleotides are TGTGCCAGCAGGGTCAGACTAGCGGGCTCCTACGAGCAGTACTTC.

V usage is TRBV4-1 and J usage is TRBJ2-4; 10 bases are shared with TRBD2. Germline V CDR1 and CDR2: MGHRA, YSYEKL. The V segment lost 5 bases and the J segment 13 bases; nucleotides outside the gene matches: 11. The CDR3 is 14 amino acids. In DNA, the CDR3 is TGCGCCAGCAGCAATCTAGCGGGAGTGGGGGAGCAGTACTTC. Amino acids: CASSNLAGVGEQYF.

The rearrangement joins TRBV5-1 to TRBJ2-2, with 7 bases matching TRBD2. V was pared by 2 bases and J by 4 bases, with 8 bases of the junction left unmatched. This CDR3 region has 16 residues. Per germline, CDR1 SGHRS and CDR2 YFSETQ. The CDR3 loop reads CASSFFGLVSTGELFF. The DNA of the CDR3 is TGCGCCAGCAGCTTCTTTGGACTAGTCTCCACCGGGGAGCTGTTTTTT.

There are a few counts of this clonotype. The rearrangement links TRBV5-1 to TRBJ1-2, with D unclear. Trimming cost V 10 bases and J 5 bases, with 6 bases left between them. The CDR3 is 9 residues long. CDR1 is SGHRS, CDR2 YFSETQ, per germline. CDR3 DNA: TGCGCCGGAAGATATGGCTACACCTTC. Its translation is CAGRYGYTF.

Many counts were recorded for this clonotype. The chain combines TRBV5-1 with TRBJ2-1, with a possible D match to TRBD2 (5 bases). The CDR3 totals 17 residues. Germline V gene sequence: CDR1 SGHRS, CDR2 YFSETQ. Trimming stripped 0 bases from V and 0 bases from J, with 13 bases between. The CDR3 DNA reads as TGCGCCAGCAGCTTGGTAGGAGGCCCAAGCTCCTACAATGAGCAGTTCTTC. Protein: CASSLVGGPSSYNEQFF.

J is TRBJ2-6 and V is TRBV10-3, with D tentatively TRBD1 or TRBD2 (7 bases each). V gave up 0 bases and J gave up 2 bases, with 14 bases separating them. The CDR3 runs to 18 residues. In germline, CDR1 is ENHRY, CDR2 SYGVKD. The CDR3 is CAISESSGGAAGANVLTF. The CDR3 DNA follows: TGTGCCATCAGTGAGTCGTCAGGGGGGGCAGCTGGGGCCAACGTCCTGACTTTC.

The DNA of the CDR3 is TGTGCCAGCAGCGCCCCCGGCCCGGAAAAACTGTTTTTT. Translation gives CASSAPGPEKLFF. V gene TRBV7-9 combines with J gene TRBJ1-4, with D unclear. The CDR3 totals 13 residues. The V and J ends lost 5 bases and 8 bases respectively, with 12 bases between them. Germline assignment: CDR1 SEHNR and CDR2 FQNEAQ (reference sequence).

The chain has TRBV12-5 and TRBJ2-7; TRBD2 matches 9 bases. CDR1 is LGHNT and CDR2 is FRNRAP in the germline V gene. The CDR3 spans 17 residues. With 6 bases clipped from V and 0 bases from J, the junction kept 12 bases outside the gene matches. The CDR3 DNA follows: TGTGCTAGTGGGCCCACTTGGCAGACTAGCGGCTCCTACGAGCAGTACTTC. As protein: CASGPTWQTSGSYEQYF.

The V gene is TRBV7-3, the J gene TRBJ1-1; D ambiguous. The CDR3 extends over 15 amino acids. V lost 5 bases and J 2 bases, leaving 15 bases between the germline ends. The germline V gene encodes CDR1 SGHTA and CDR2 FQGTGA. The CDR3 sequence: CASSPVRTANTEAFF. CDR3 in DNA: TGTGCCAGCAGCCCTGTGAGGACGGCTAACACTGAAGCTTTCTTT.

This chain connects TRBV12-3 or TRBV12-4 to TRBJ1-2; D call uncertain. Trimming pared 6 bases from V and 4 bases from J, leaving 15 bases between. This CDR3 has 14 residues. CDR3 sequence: CASSFNRVSYGYTF. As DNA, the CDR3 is TGTGCCAGCAGCTTCAACCGCGTTAGCTATGGCTACACCTTC.

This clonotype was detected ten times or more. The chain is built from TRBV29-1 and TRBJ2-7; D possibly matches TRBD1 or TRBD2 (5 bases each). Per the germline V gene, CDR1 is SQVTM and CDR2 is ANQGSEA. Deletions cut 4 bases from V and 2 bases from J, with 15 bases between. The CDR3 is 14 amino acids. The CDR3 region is CSVVRDGLAYEQYF. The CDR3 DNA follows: TGCAGCGTTGTAAGGGACGGACTGGCCTACGAGCAGTACTTC.

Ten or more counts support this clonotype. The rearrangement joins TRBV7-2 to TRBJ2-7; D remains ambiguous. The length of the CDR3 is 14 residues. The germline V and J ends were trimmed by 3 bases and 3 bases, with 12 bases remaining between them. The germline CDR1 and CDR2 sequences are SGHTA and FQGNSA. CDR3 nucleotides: TGTGCCAGCAGCTTTGGTGGTCCCAACTACGAGCAGTACTTC. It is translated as CASSFGGPNYEQYF.

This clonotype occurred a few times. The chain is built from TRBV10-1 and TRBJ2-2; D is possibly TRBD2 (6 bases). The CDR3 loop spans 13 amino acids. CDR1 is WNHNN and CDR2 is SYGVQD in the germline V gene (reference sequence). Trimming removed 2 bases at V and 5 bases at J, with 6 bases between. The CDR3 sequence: CASSERETGELFF. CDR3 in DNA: TGCGCCAGCAGTGAGCGGGAGACCGGGGAGCTGTTTTTT.

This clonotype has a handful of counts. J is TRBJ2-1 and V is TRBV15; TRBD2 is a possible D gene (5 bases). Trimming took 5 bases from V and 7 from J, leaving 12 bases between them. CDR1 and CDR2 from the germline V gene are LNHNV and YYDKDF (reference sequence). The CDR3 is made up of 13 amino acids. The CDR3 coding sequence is TGTGCCACCAGCTTACTAGGCCTGAATGAGCAGTTCTTC. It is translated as CATSLLGLNEQFF. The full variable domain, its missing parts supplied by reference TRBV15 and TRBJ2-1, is DAMVIQNPRYQVTQFGKPVTLSCSQTLNHNVMYWYQQKSSQAPKLLFHYYDKDFNNEADTPDNFQSRRPNTSFCFLDIRSPGLGDTAMYLCATSLLGLNEQFFGPGTRLTVL.